The 2 T cell receptor beta chains below all came from one sample that was sequenced in a study of early T cells in non-severe SARS-CoV-2 infection. Via MiXCR, TCRdb re-called the 5' RACE reads, giving one row per CDR3 protein. This table has 35,000 to 40,000 distinct CDR3 sequences, 3.5% to 5% appearing once. The source material was whole blood. These receptors all stem from an adult who was a healthcare worker with PCR-confirmed SARS-CoV-2 infection or an uninfected control (not recorded which).

This clonotype showed up just a few times. V gene TRBV12-3 or TRBV12-4 combines with J gene TRBJ2-3, with 7 bases identical to TRBD1. This CDR3 has 15 amino acids. V trimming: 3 bases; J trimming: 1 base; junction bases outside the gene matches: 4. The CDR3 DNA is TGTGCCAGCAGTTTCGGGGACAGAGGCACAGATACGCAGTATTTT. Amino acids: CASSFGDRGTDTQYF.

This clonotype was observed at least ten times. This chain links TRBV5-4 with TRBJ2-3, with 10 bases that match TRBD1. Per germline, CDR1 SGHNT and CDR2 YYREEE (reference sequence). The CDR3 runs 15 residues. V trimming: 1 base; J trimming: 4 bases; junction bases outside the gene matches: 3. CDR3 coding DNA: TGTGCCAGCAGCTTGCGGGGGACAGGGGCAGATACGCAGTATTTT. It encodes CASSLRGTGADTQYF.